This is a list of T cell receptor beta chains from one sample in a study of vaccination and CD4 T cells after COVID-19. Their specific antigens are unknown. TCRdb re-called the PCR reads through MiXCR, storing one row per CDR3 protein. Of around 6,600 distinct CDR3 sequences listed, almost 30% are singletons. The material sequenced was CD4+ T cells from blood, cultured in vitro. Receptor source: a human donor in good health. Each CDR3 is given with its conserved first and last residue. A D gene is named only where the DNA matches it firmly. Clone size appears in some rows only: once, few, many, or a class for an expanded clone.

j_call cdr3_length d_call v_call clone_size cdr3_aa cdr3_nt
TRBJ1-6 15 - TRBV2 few CASEGLGQANSPLHF TGTGCCAGCGAGGGGTTGGGGCAGGCCAATTCACCCCTCCACTTT
TRBJ1-4 13 TRBD1 TRBV20-1 few CSVWDSLNEKLFF TGCAGTGTTTGGGACAGCCTTAATGAAAAACTGTTTTTT
TRBJ2-3 17 TRBD2 TRBV7-2 - CTSSFRLAGGRTDTQYF TGTACCAGCAGCTTCCGACTAGCGGGGGGGCGCACAGATACGCAGTATTTT
TRBJ2-1 15 TRBD2 TRBV6-1 - CATDRLGGESGEQFF TGTGCCACCGACAGACTTGGGGGGGAGTCTGGTGAGCAGTTCTTC
TRBJ2-7 11 - TRBV6-1 - CASSGVYEQYF TGTGCCAGCAGCGGAGTCTACGAGCAGTACTTC
TRBJ1-1 15 - TRBV10-3 - CAIREPRQLGTEAFF TGTGCCATCAGAGAGCCGCGACAGCTTGGAACTGAAGCTTTCTTT
TRBJ1-1 12 - TRBV20-1 medium-sized CSAGKGDTEAFF TGCAGTGCCGGGAAGGGGGACACTGAAGCTTTCTTT
TRBJ1-1 14 - TRBV29-1 - CSVVLEDMNTEAFF TGCAGCGTTGTTTTGGAAGACATGAACACTGAAGCTTTCTTT
TRBJ1-1 13 - TRBV20-1 medium-sized CSARAPDSLEAFF TGCAGTGCTAGAGCACCGGACAGCCTTGAAGCTTTCTTT
TRBJ1-1 13 - TRBV11-2 - CASGAQGNTEAFF TGTGCCAGCGGAGCACAGGGGAACACTGAAGCTTTCTTT
TRBJ1-2 14 - TRBV28 - CASSLGTTNYGYTF TGTGCCAGCAGTTTGGGGACCACTAACTATGGCTACACCTTC
TRBJ2-5 16 - TRBV5-1 - CASSLSSLGGGETQYF TGCGCCAGCAGCTTGTCCTCCTTAGGAGGTGGGGAGACCCAGTACTTC
TRBJ1-2 13 TRBD1 TRBV7-2 medium-sized CASSSTGGYGYTF TGTGCCAGCAGCTCGACAGGGGGCTATGGCTACACCTTC
TRBJ1-2 12 - TRBV3-1 - CASGRGNYGYTF TGTGCCAGCGGCAGGGGTAACTATGGCTACACCTTC
TRBJ2-7 15 - TRBV21-1 - CASSKDRGIRYEQYF TGTGCCAGCAGCAAAGACCGGGGGATCCGGTACGAGCAGTACTTC
TRBJ2-1 15 - TRBV11-3 - CASSLERGLYNEQFF TGTGCCAGCAGCTTAGAGCGGGGCCTGTACAATGAGCAGTTCTTC
TRBJ1-1 13 - TRBV7-6 - CASSLTGNTEAFF TGTGCCAGCAGCTTAACGGGGAACACTGAAGCTTTCTTT
TRBJ2-5 12 - TRBV6-1 - CAIDLGRETQYF TGTGCCATCGACTTGGGTAGGGAGACCCAGTACTTC
TRBJ1-2 14 TRBD1 TRBV7-9 - CASSNSGQGKGYTF TGTGCCAGCAGCAACTCGGGACAGGGGAAAGGCTACACCTTC
TRBJ2-7 13 - TRBV18 - CASSLLGGYEQYF TGTGCCAGCTCACTGCTGGGGGGCTACGAGCAGTACTTC
TRBJ1-3 13 TRBD1 TRBV6-1 - CASSGQGKGTIYF TGTGCCAGCAGTGGACAGGGAAAGGGCACCATATATTTT
TRBJ1-5 13 - TRBV19 few CASSSRGSRPQHF TGTGCCAGTAGTAGCCGGGGCAGTCGACCCCAGCATTTT
TRBJ2-7 15 TRBD1 TRBV12-3/TRBV12-4 - CASSITGGESYEQYF TGTGCCAGCAGTATCACAGGGGGTGAGTCCTACGAGCAGTACTTC
TRBJ1-1 15 TRBD1 TRBV19 few CASSIAGTGNTEAFF TGTGCCAGTAGTATCGCCGGGACAGGCAACACTGAAGCTTTCTTT
TRBJ2-7 14 - TRBV10-3 - CAIMDRTTTEEQYF TGTGCCATCATGGACCGGACAACCACGGAAGAGCAGTACTTC
TRBJ1-2 15 - TRBV11-2 - CASSLETAATYGYTF TGTGCCAGCAGCTTAGAAACCGCAGCGACCTATGGCTACACCTTC